This TCR beta chain was observed in a study of blood T cell repertoires in COVID-19. In the study overall: T cells, B-cell-depleted T cells, or PBMCs supplied cDNA or gDNA.

TCRdb keeps only in-frame clones here, not all; method: immunoSEQ multiplex PCR. Of 100,000 to 150,000 clones in the sample, 85% were seen once. The V and J ends lost 5 bases and 5 bases, in that order; junction bases with no gene match: 4. CDR3 length: 15 amino acids. Germline V gives CDR1 MRHNA, CDR2 SNTAGT. This receptor was obtained from an elderly woman with acute or convalescent COVID-19. The V and J genes are TRBV6-4 and TRBJ2-1, with 12 bases that match TRBD2. Input material: peripheral blood. For the CDR3, the DNA is TGTGCCAGCAGTTCCGGGACTAGCGGGCACAATGAGCAGTTCTTC. The encoded protein is CASSSGTSGHNEQFF.